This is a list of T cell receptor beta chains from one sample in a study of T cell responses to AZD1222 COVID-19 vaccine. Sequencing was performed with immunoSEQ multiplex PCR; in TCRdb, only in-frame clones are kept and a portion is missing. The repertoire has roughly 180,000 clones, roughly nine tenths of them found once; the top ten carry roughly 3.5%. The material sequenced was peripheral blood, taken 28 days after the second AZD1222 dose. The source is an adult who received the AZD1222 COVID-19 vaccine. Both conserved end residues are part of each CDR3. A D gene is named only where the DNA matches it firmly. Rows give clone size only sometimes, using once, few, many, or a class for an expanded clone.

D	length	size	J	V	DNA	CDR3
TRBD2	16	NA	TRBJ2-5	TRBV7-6	TGTGCCAGCAGCCAGGGAGGAGCGGGAGGTCAAGAGACCCAGTACTTC	CASSQGGAGGQETQYF
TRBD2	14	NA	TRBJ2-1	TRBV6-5	TGTGCCAGCCTAGCGGGAGGGGAGGACAATGAGCAGTTCTTC	CASLAGGEDNEQFF
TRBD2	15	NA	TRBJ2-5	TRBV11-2	TGTGCCAGCAGCTTCGAGGGCGGGAGGGGGGAGACCCAGTACTTC	CASSFEGGRGETQYF
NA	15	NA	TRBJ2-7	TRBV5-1	TGCGCCAGCAGCTCAAAACCGGGGCCAACCTACGAGCAGTACTTC	CASSSKPGPTYEQYF
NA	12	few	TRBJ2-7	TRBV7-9	TGTGCCAGCAGCCATTCTATGGGGGAGCAGTACTTC	CASSHSMGEQYF
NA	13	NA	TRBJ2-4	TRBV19	TGTGCCAGTAGTCGCCGTGGTTCAAACATTCAGTACTTC	CASSRRGSNIQYF
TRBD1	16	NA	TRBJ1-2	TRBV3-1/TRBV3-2	TGTGCCAGCAGCCTAGTTTCCGGGACAGTGAACTATGGCTACACCTTC	CASSLVSGTVNYGYTF
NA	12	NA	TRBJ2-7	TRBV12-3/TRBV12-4	TGTGCCAGCAGTTTGTCGGGCTACGAGCAGTACTTC	CASSLSGYEQYF
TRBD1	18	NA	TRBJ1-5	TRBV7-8	TGTGCCAGCAGCCCACCGTTCATAGGACAGGGGGCCAGTCAGCCCCAGCATTTT	CASSPPFIGQGASQPQHF
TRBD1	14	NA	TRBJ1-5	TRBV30	TGTGCCTGGAGTGCCGACAGGGGTGGTCAGCCCCAGCATTTT	CAWSADRGGQPQHF
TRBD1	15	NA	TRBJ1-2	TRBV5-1	TGCGCCAGCAGCCTGGGACAGGGAGTAGGGGATGGCTACACCTTC	CASSLGQGVGDGYTF
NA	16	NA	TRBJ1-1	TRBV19	TGTGCCAGTAGTAACCTAAGGGGGTTCAAGGAGACTGAAGCTTTCTTT	CASSNLRGFKETEAFF
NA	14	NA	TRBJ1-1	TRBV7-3	TGTGCCAGCAGCTTTAGGAGAGATAGCACTGAAGCTTTCTTT	CASSFRRDSTEAFF
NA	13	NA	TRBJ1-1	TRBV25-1	TGTGCCAGCTGGTGGGGCAAGAACACTGAAGCTTTCTTT	CASWWGKNTEAFF
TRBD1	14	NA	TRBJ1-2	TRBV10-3	TGTGCCATCAGGGGGACAGGGACTAACTATGGCTACACCTTC	CAIRGTGTNYGYTF